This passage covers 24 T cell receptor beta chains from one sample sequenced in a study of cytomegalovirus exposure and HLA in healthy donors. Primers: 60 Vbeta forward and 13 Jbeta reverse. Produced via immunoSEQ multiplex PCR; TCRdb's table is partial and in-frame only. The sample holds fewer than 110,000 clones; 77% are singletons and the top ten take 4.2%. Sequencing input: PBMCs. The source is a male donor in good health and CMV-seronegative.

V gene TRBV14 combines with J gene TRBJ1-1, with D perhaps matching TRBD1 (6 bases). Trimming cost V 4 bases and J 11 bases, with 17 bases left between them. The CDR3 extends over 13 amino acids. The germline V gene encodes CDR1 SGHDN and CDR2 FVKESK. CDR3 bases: TGTGCCAGCAGCCCCTTACAGGGAAAGGATGCTTTCTTT. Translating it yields CASSPLQGKDAFF. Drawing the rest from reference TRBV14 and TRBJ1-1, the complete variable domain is EAGVTQFPSHSVIEKGQTVTLRCDPISGHDNLYWYRRVMGKEIKFLLHFVKESKQDESGMPNNRFLAERTGGTYSTLKVQPAELEDSGVYFCASSPLQGKDAFFGQGTRLTVV.

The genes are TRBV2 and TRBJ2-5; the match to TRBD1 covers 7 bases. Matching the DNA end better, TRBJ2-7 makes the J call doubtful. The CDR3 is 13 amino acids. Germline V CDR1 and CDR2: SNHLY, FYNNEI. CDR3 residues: CASLFTGVHEQYF. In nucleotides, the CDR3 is TGTGCCAGCCTTTTCACAGGGGTCCACGAGCAGTACTTC.

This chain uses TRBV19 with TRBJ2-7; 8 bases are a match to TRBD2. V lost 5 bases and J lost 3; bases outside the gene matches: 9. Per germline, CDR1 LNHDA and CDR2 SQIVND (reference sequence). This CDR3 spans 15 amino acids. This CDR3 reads CASSRSGSPLYEQYF. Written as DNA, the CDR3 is TGTGCCAGTAGTCGGAGCGGGAGCCCCCTCTACGAGCAGTACTTC.

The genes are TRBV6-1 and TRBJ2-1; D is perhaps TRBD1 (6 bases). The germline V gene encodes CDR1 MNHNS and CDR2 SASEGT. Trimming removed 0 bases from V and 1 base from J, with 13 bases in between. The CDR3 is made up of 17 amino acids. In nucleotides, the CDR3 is TGTGCCAGCAGTGAAGCATCCGCCAGGGGTTCCTACAATGAGCAGTTCTTC. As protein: CASSEASARGSYNEQFF.

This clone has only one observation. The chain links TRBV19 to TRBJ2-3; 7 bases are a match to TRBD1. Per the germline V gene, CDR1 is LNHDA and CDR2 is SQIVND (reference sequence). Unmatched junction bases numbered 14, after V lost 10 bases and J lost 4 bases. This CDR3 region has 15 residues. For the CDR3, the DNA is TGTGCCACCCAAATGGGGGACAGATGGGCAGATACGCAGTATTTT. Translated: CATQMGDRWADTQYF.

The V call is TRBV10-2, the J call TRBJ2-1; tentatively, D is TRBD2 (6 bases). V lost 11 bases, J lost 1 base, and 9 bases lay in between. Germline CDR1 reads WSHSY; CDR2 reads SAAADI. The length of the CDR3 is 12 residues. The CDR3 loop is CAAGLSYNEQFF. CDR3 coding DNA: TGCGCCGCGGGACTTTCCTACAATGAGCAGTTCTTC.

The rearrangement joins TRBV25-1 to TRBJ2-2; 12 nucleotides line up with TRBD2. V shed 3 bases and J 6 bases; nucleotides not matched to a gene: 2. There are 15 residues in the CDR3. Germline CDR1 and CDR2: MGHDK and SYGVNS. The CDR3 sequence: CASSDRLAGAGELFF. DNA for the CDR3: TGTGCCAGCAGTGACCGACTAGCGGGAGCCGGGGAGCTGTTTTTT.

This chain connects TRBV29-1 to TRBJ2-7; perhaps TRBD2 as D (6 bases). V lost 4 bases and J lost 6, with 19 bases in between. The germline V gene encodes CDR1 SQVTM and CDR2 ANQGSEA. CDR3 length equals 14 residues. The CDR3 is CSVVFLGREGEQYF. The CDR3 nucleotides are TGCAGCGTTGTGTTTCTCGGGCGGGAAGGCGAGCAGTACTTC.

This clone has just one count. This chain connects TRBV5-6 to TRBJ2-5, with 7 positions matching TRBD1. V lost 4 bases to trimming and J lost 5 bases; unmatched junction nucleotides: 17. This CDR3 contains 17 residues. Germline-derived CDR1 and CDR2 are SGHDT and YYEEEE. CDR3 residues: CASSDISRGRGKETQYF. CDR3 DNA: TGTGCCAGCAGCGACATTAGCCGGGGCAGGGGGAAGGAGACCCAGTACTTC.

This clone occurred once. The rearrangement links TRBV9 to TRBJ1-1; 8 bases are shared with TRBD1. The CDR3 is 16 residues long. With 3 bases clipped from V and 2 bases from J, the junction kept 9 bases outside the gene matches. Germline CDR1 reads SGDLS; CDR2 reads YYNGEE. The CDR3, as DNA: TGTGCCAGCAGCGCGCATCCGGGACAGGCCAACACTGAAGCTTTCTTT. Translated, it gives CASSAHPGQANTEAFF. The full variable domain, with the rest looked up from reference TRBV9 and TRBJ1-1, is DSGVTQTPKHLITATGQRVTLRCSPRSGDLSVYWYQQSLDQGLQFLIQYYNGEERAKGNILERFSAQQFPDLHSELNLSSLELGDSALYFCASSAHPGQANTEAFFGQGTRLTVV.

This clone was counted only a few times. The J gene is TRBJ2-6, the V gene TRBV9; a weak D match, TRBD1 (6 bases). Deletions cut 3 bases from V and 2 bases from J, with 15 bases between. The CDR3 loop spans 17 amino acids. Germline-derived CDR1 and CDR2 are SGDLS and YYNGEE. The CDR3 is CASSAQLQGTGANVLTF. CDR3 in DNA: TGTGCCAGCAGCGCCCAGCTACAGGGAACTGGGGCCAACGTCCTGACTTTC.

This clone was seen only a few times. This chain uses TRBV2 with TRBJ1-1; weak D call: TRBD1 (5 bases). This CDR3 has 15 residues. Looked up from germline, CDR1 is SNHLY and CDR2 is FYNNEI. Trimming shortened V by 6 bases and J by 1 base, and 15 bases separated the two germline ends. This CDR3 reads CASRGRGTGNTEAFF. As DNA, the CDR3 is TGTGCCAGCAGGGGAAGGGGAACGGGGAACACTGAAGCTTTCTTT.

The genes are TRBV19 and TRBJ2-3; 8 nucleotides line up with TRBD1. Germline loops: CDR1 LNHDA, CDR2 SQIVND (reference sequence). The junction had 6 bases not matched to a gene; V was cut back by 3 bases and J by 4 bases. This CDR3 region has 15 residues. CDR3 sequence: CASSMARGHSDTQYF. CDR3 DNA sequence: TGTGCCAGTAGTATGGCCAGGGGGCACTCAGATACGCAGTATTTT.

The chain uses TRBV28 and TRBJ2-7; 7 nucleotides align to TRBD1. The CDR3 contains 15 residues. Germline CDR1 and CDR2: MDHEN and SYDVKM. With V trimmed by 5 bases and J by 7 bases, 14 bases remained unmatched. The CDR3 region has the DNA TGTGCCAGCAGTCCCGGACAGGAGTTCCTAAGGGAGCAGTACTTC. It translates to CASSPGQEFLREQYF.

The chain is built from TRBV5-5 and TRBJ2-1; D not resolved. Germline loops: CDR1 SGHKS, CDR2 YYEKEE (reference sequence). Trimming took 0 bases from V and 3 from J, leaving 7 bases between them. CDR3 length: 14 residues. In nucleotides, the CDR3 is TGTGCCAGCAGCTTGGGACTGAACTACAATGAGCAGTTCTTC. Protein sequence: CASSLGLNYNEQFF.

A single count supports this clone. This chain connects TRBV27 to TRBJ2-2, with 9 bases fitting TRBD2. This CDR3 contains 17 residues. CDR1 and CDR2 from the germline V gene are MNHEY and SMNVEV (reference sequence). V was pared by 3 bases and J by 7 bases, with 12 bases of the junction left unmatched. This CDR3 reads CASSFGGGGGAGGELFF. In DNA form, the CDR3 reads TGTGCCAGCAGTTTTGGAGGGGGCGGGGGGGCCGGCGGGGAGCTGTTTTTT.

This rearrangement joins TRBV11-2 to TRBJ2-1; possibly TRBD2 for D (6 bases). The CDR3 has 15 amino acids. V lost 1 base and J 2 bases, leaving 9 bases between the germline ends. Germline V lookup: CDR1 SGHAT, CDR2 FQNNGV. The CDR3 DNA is TGTGCCAGCAGCTTAGTAACTAGCCCCTACAATGAGCAGTTCTTC. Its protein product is CASSLVTSPYNEQFF. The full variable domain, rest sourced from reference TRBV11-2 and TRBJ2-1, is EAGVAQSPRYKIIEKRQSVAFWCNPISGHATLYWYQQILGQGPKLLIQFQNNGVVDDSQLPKDRFSAERLKGVDSTLKIQPAKLEDSAVYLCASSLVTSPYNEQFFGPGTRLTVL.

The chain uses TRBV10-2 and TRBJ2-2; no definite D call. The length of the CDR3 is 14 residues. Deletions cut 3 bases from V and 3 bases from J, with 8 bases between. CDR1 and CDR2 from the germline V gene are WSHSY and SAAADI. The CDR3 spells CASSEKLYTGELFF. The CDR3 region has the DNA TGCGCCAGCAGTGAAAAGCTTTACACCGGGGAGCTGTTTTTT.

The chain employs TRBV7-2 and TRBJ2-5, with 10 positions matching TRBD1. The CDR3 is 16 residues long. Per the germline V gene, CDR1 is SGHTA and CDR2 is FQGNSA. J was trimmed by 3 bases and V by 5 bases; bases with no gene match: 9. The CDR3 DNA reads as TGTGCCAGCAGCCGGGACAGGGGCGGGGGAAAAGAGACCCAGTACTTC. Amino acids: CASSRDRGGGKETQYF.

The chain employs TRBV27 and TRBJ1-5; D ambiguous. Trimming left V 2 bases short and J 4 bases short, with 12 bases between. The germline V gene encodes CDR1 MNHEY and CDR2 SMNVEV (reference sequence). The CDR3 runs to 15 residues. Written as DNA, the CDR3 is TGTGCCAGCAGTTTAAGCCAGACTCGTAATCAGCCCCAGCATTTT. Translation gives CASSLSQTRNQPQHF.

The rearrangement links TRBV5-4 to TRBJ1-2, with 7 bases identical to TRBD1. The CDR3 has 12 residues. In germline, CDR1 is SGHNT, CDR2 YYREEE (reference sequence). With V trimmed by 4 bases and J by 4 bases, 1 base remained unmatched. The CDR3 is CASSRDSYGYTF. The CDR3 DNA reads TGTGCCAGCAGCCGGGACAGCTATGGCTACACCTTC.

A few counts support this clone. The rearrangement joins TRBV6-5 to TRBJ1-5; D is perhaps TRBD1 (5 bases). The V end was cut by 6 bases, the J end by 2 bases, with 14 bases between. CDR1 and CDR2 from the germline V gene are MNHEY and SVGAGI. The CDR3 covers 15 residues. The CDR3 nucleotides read TGTGCCAGCAGCGATGGAGGGGCGCGCAATCAGCCCCAGCATTTT. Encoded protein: CASSDGGARNQPQHF.

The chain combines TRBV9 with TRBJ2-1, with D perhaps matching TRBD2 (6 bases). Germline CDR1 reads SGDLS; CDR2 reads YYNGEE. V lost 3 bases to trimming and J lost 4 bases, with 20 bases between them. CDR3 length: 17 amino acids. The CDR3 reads CASSGPIIGSLYNEQFF. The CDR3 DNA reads TGTGCCAGCAGCGGTCCCATAATCGGGAGTCTATACAATGAGCAGTTCTTC.

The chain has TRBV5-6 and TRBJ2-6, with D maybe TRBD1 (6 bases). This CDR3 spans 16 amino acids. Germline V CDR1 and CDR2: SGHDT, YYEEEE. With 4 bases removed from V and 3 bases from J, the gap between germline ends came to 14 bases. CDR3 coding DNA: TGTGCCAGCAGCCTCGGACAGTTCGATGGGGCCAACGTCCTGACTTTC. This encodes CASSLGQFDGANVLTF.